The entry that follows covers one T cell receptor (beta chain) sequence. Its binding antigen is unknown. Nothing much larger sits one base from this clone, and base qualities are not available. TCR CDR3 regions were amplified from genomic DNA by multiplex PCR using the deep immunoSEQ assay. Extracted genomic DNA from each cell subset was spread evenly across all wells of several immunoSEQ 96-well plates, with each plate serving as a replicate. For sorted subsets, each replicate PCR was loaded with 150 to 250 ng genomic DNA, equivalent to approximately 33,000 T cell genomes. Purified libraries were quantified with a Qubit 3.0 fluorometer, sized on a Bioanalyzer 2100, and re-quantified with the KAPA Library Quantification kit. Every immunoSEQ 96-well plate was sequenced on a separate single-read 150-cycle Illumina NextSeq 550 flow cell. Turning to the authors' computational methods: The immunoSEQ output contained only junctional sequences without quality scores, so filtering could not match that applied to full-length reads. To assign V/J genes and CDR3, sequences were annotated using PyIR, a Python wrapper for IgBLAST v1.9, with IMGT germline references. Reads were removed for weak V/J assignments (E-value above 1e-6), missing CDR3, stop codons, out-of-frame junctions, or ambiguous translated residues. V3J clonotypes were defined by identical inferred V gene, J gene, and CDR3 amino acid sequence. Percentage overlap between repertoires was computed as shared unique clonotypes divided by the size of the smaller repertoire. RTK rarefaction, the Chao1 estimator, and Recon v2.1 estimates of unobserved clonotypes were used to assess repertoire richness. Generation probabilities for all TCRbeta clonotypes obtained by the gDNA method from several donors were computed using OLGA. This is the immuneACCESS table as TCRdb keeps it, with only in-frame sequences that have V and J called. A part of the clones is gone; compared with another copy, unresolved V genes explain less than half, and the rest is unexplained. The D gene and trimming were derived from the DNA, and the V and J assignments and clone size from that table. The sample profile shows a few million clones; approximately 94% of them were found once. The ten biggest clones cover around 0.13% of the sample.

Healthy HIV-negative adults with no recently reported acute infections or vaccinations were included as donors. Every donor was a Caucasian adult residing in Nashville, Tennessee, USA. CD4+ T cells were enriched through magnetic negative selection, after which naive cells were positively selected on CD45RA and the remaining negative fraction served as the memory subset. Blood was collected by leukapheresis, and PBMCs were isolated by Ficoll-Histopaque density gradient centrifugation and then cryopreserved in liquid nitrogen vapor phase. Analytical flow cytometry was used to check the purity and quantity of every magnetically sorted T cell population. Genomic DNA was isolated from each sorted fraction and quantified by UV absorbance on a Nanodrop 2000c. The germline V gene (reference sequence) yields SGHNT for CDR1 and YYREEE for CDR2. Inclusive of the bounding cysteine and phenylalanine, the CDR3 is 16 residues long. The only DNA kept is the CDR3, 48 bases in frame from the first base. Cut back by 1 base and 8 bases, the V and J ends lie 21 bases apart.

This entry is derived from a study of shared clonotypes between healthy human individuals (dated by TCRdb to the early 2020s). With regard to the full study: A couple of women and a few men aged 18 to 49 years were included in the cohort. For each donor, three plates each were used for CD4 naive and CD4 memory, two plates were used for CD8 naive, and one plate was used for CD8 memory. The study deeply sequenced blood TCR repertoires of about five healthy adults to estimate repertoire size and the extent of clonotype sharing between individuals. To increase sequencing depth and limit assay-specific biases, different laboratories used diverse techniques to prepare libraries and sequence TCR repertoires. Each donor's leukapheresis produced roughly between about 0.9 and 9.5 billion PBMCs. The investigation overall reported the following: Pairwise subsampling indicated that sequencing depth was expected to affect the degree of clonotype sharing among donors. Because the study included only a small number of donors, the genetic and exposure-history diversity represented was limited. Across a few donors, roughly 5.4% of naive CD4, roughly 3.4% of naive CD8, approximately 2.5% of memory CD4, and under 0.45% of memory CD8 clonotypes were shared. Only blood was sampled, and tissue TCR repertoires likely differ from those in blood. Estimated clonotype richness was generally larger for naive than for memory subsets. Incomplete sequencing was indicated by rarefaction of sorted-subset datasets, despite the large sequencing depth. Higher generation probabilities were observed for clonotypes shared by all four sorted-subset donors than for non-shared clonotypes.

The sequenced sample consisted of naive CD4+ T cells sorted from blood. The cell subset or site label corresponds to: CD45RA+ positively selected. The chain employs TRBV5-4 and TRBJ1-2, with the D gene uncertain. The TCR sequence derives from a man younger than 35 in good health. The CDR3 in this case is CASSLPSGAINGGYTF. The nucleotide sequence reads as follows: TGTGCCAGCAGCTTGCCCTCGGGAGCCATTAATGGAGGCTACACCTTC.